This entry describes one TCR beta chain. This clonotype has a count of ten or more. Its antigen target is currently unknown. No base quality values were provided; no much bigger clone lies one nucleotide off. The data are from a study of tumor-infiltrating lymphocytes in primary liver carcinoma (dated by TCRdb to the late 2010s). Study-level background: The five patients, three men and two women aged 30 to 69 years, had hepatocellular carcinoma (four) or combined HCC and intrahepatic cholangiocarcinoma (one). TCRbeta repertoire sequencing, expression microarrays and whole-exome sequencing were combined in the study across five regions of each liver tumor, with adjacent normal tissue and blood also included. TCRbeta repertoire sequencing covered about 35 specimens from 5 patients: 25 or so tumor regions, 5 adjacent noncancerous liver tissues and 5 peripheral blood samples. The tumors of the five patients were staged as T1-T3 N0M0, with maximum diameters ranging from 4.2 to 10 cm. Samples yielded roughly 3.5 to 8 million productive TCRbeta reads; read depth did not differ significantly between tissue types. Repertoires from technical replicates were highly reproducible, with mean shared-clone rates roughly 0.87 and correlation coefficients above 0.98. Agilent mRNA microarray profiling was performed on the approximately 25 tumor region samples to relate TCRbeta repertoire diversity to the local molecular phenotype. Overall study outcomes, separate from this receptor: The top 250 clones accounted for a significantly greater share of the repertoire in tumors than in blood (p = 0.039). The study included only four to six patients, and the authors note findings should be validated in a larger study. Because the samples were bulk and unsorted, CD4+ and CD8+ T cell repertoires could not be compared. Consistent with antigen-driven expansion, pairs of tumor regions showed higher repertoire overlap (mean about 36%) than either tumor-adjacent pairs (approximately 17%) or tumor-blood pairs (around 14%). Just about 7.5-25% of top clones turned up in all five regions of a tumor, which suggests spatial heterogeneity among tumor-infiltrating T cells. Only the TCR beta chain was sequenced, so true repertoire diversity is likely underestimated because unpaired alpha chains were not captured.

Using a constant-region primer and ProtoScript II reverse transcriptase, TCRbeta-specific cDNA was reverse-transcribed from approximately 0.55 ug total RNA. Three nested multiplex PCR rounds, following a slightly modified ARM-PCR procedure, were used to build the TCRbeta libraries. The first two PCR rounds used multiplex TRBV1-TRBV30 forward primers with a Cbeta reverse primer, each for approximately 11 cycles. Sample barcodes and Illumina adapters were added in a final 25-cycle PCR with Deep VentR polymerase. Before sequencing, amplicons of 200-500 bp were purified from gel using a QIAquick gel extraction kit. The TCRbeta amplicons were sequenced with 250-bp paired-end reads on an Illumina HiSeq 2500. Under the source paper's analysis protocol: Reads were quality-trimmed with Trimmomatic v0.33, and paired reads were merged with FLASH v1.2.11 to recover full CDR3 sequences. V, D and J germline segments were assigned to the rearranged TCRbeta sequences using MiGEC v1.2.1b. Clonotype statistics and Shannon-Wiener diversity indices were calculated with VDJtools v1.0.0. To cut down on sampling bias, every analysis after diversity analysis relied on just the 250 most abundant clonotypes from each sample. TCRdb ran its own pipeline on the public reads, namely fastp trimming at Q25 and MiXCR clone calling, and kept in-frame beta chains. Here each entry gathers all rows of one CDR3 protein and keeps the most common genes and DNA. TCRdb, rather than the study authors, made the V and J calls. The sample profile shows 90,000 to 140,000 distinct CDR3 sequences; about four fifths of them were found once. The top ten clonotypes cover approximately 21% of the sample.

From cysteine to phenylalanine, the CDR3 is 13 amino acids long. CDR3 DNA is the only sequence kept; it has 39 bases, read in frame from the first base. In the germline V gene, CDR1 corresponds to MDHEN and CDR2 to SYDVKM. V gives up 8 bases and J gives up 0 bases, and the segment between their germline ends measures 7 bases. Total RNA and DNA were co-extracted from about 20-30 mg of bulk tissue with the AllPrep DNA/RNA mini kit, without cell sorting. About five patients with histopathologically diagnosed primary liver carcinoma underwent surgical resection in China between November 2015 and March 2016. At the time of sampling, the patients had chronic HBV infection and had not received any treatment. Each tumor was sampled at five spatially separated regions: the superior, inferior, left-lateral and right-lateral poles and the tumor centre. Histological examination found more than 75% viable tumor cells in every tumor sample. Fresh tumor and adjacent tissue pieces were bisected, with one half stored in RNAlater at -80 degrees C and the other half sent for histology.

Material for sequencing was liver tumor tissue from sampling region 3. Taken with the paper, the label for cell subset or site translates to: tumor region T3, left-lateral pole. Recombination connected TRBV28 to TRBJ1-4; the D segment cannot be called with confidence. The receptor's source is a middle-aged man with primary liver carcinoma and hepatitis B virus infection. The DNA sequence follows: TGTGCCAGCCGGAGAGCAACTAATGAAAAACTGTTTTTT. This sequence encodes CASRRATNEKLFF.